This passage covers 19 T cell receptor beta chains from one sample sequenced in a study of PD-1 blockade in classical Hodgkin lymphoma. Every patient relapsed after autologous stem cell transplantation, and brentuximab vedotin exposure varied. Profiled with immunoSEQ multiplex PCR; TCRdb holds only in-frame clones, not every one. The table includes about 43,000 clones, approximately 79% detected once. This specimen was peripheral blood mononuclear cells (PBMCs), taken before the second cycle of nivolumab. These receptors originate from a human donor with classical Hodgkin lymphoma.

This chain links TRBV7-6 with TRBJ2-5; maybe TRBD1 (6 bases). CDR3 size: 13 residues. V was cut by 2 bases and J by 5 bases, with 9 bases left in between. Germline V gives CDR1 SGHVS, CDR2 FNYEAQ. The CDR3 DNA reads TGTGCCAGCAGCTTAAGAAGGGGGGAGACCCAGTACTTC. It is translated as CASSLRRGETQYF. The variable domain in full, completed from reference TRBV7-6 and TRBJ2-5, reads GAGVSQSPRYKVTKRGQDVALRCDPISGHVSLYWYRQALGQGPEFLTYFNYEAQQDKSGLPNDRFSAERPEGSISTLTIQRTEQRDSAMYRCASSLRRGETQYFGPGTRLLVL.

Notes on this clone: Other nucleotide sequences in the sample specify the same CDR3. The chain joins TRBV27 to TRBJ2-2; D gene unclear. Trimming took off 0 bases at V and 0 bases at J, with 5 bases between the two ends. The germline CDR1 and CDR2 sequences are MNHEY and SMNVEV (reference sequence). The CDR3 is 15 amino acids. Written as DNA, the CDR3 is TGTGCCAGCAGTTTATCGGGATCGAACACCGGGGAGCTGTTTTTT. Protein sequence: CASSLSGSNTGELFF.

V is TRBV7-3 and J is TRBJ1-2; TRBD1 matches 10 bases. Germline lookup yields CDR1 SGHTA and CDR2 FQGTGA. This CDR3 has 15 residues. The junction had 7 bases not matched to a gene; V was cut back by 4 bases and J by 5 bases. The CDR3 loop reads CASSYSGTGVYGYTF. The CDR3 DNA sequence: TGTGCCAGCAGCTATAGCGGGACAGGGGTATATGGCTACACCTTC.

The J gene is TRBJ1-5, the V gene TRBV21-1. TRBV21-1 is a recognized pseudogene. CDR3 length: 19 residues. The CDR3: CASSKGVWGSYYSNQPQHF. CDR3 DNA: TGTGCCAGCAGCAAGGGAGTTTGGGGGTCCTACTATAGCAATCAGCCCCAGCATTTT.

The chain uses TRBV19 and TRBJ1-2, with D maybe TRBD1 (5 bases). The CDR3 is 14 residues long. CDR1 is LNHDA and CDR2 is SQIVND in the germline V gene (reference sequence). Trimming took 1 base from V and 9 from J, leaving 15 bases between them. The CDR3 loop is CASSIAGDGFRYTF. In DNA form, the CDR3 reads TGTGCCAGTAGTATAGCGGGGGATGGATTTCGCTACACCTTC.

The J gene is TRBJ2-1, the V gene TRBV25-1; D unclear. Trimming removed 3 bases at V and 8 bases at J, with 11 bases between. This CDR3 region has 13 residues. From germline, CDR1 is MGHDK and CDR2 SYGVNS. The CDR3 is CASSDPGFDEQFF. The CDR3, as DNA: TGTGCCAGCAGTGATCCGGGTTTCGATGAGCAGTTCTTC. Combining the CDR3 with reference TRBV25-1 and TRBJ2-1 gives the whole variable domain EADIYQTPRYLVIGTGKKITLECSQTMGHDKMYWYQQDPGMELHLIHYSYGVNSTEKGDLSSESTVSRIRTEHFPLTLESARPSHTSQYLCASSDPGFDEQFFGPGTRLTVL.

The chain has TRBV7-9 and TRBJ1-1; D uncertain. Germline V gives CDR1 SEHNR, CDR2 FQNEAQ (reference sequence). Trimming took off 2 bases at V and 7 bases at J, with 11 bases between the two ends. The CDR3 is 13 amino acids. The CDR3 DNA reads TGTGCCAGCAGCTTAAGAGTGGAGGGTGAAGCTTTCTTT. It translates to CASSLRVEGEAFF.

The chain has TRBV27 and TRBJ2-3, with TRBD2 matching over 10 bases. V gave up 8 bases and J gave up 7 bases; unmatched junction bases: 9. Germline assignment: CDR1 MNHEY and CDR2 SMNVEV (reference sequence). The CDR3 has 14 amino acids. CDR3 protein: CASFSGGSQNTQYF. The CDR3 DNA follows: TGTGCCAGCTTTAGCGGGGGGTCCCAAAATACGCAGTATTTT.

The gene calls are TRBV5-4 and TRBJ1-1, with D possibly being TRBD1 (6 bases). The CDR3 loop spans 13 amino acids. Germline CDR1 SGHNT, CDR2 YYREEE (reference sequence). V was shortened by 6 bases and J by 1 base, with 10 bases between the two germline ends. CDR3 protein: CASTGQTNTEAFF. For the CDR3, the DNA is TGTGCCAGCACCGGACAGACGAACACTGAAGCTTTCTTT.

V is TRBV5-1 and J is TRBJ2-7, with TRBD1 as a possible D gene (6 bases). The ends were cut back, 0 bases at V and 4 bases at J, with 8 bases in the middle. Germline-derived CDR1 and CDR2 are SGHRS and YFSETQ. CDR3 length equals 13 residues. The CDR3 spells CASSLGGQYEQYF. The DNA for the CDR3 is TGCGCCAGCAGCTTGGGGGGGCAGTACGAGCAGTACTTC.

The rearrangement uses TRBV18 and TRBJ1-1, with D possibly being TRBD1 (5 bases). This CDR3 is 12 amino acids long. V was clipped by 8 bases and J by 1 base, with 8 bases between them. The germline CDR1 and CDR2 sequences are KGHSH and LQKENI. The CDR3 protein is CASRDGNTEAFF. CDR3 coding DNA: TGTGCCAGCCGGGACGGGAACACTGAAGCTTTCTTT.

The chain links TRBV5-4 to TRBJ2-6; 9 bases match TRBD1. J gave up 2 bases and V 4 bases, and 1 base lay outside the gene matches. There are 15 residues in the CDR3. Germline V gene data show CDR1 as SGHNT and CDR2 as YYREEE (reference sequence). The CDR3 DNA follows: TGTGCCAGCAGCAGGACAGGGGCTGGGGCCAACGTCCTGACTTTC. Translation: CASSRTGAGANVLTF.

This clone was found a few times. This chain joins TRBV27 and TRBJ2-7; tentative D call: TRBD1 (6 bases). There are 14 residues in the CDR3. CDR1 is MNHEY, CDR2 SMNVEV, per germline (reference sequence). Trimming pared 6 bases from V and 2 bases from J, leaving 14 bases between. The CDR3: CASSLSRGPYEQYF. For the CDR3, the DNA is TGTGCCAGCAGCCTTTCCAGGGGCCCCTACGAGCAGTACTTC.

V and J are TRBV4-3 and TRBJ1-1; no definite D call. Trimming left V 0 bases short and J 4 bases short, with 12 bases between. This CDR3 region has 15 residues. Per the germline V gene, CDR1 is LGHNA and CDR2 is YSLEER. The CDR3 DNA reads TGCGCCAGCAGCCAAGATCTGCGGGAGGGCACTGAAGCTTTCTTT. Its translation: CASSQDLREGTEAFF.

The chain combines TRBV7-2 with TRBJ2-7; D is uncertain. Germline V gives CDR1 SGHTA, CDR2 FQGNSA. The CDR3 has 13 residues. Trimming removed 2 bases at V and 4 bases at J, with 9 bases between. The CDR3 is CASSLFPTYEQYF. The DNA of the CDR3 is TGTGCCAGCAGCTTATTCCCAACTTACGAGCAGTACTTC.

This chain joins TRBV14 and TRBJ2-3; D unclear. The CDR3 covers 14 residues. V was cut by 4 bases and J by 8 bases, with 16 bases left in between. CDR1 is SGHDN, CDR2 FVKESK, per germline. The CDR3, as DNA: TGTGCCAGCAGCCCGTCATCCATTAGTCGTACGCAGTATTTT. Residues: CASSPSSISRTQYF.

This chain joins TRBV7-2 and TRBJ1-5, with D possibly matching TRBD1 (5 bases). CDR1 and CDR2 (germline): SGHTA, FQGNSA. Trimming took off 4 bases at V and 12 bases at J, with 19 bases between the two ends. The CDR3 runs to 14 residues. CDR3 bases: TGTGCCAGCAGCTCGCCGGGACGCCCTTTATTCCAGCATTTT. Residues: CASSSPGRPLFQHF.

This chain connects TRBV30 to TRBJ2-1; D perhaps matches TRBD2 (5 bases). Germline V lookup: CDR1 GTSNPN, CDR2 SVGIG (reference sequence). The ends were cut back, 3 bases at V and 7 bases at J, with 13 bases in the middle. This CDR3 has 13 amino acids. CDR3: CAWSLMTGNEQFF. The CDR3, as DNA: TGTGCCTGGAGCCTTATGACGGGAAATGAGCAGTTCTTC.

This chain uses TRBV5-1 with TRBJ2-1; 11 bases agree with TRBD2. Losses at the gene ends were 1 base for V and 5 bases for J; bases not matched to a gene: 8. This CDR3 comprises 17 residues. Germline lookup yields CDR1 SGHRS and CDR2 YFSETQ. The CDR3 DNA reads as TGCGCCAGCAGCTTGAGGCTAGCGGGGGGATTTCACAATGAGCAGTTCTTC. It is translated as CASSLRLAGGFHNEQFF.